The 21 T cell receptor beta chains below all came from one sample that was sequenced in a study of response to subunit inactivated influenza vaccine. TCRdb used MiXCR to reprocess the RT-PCR reads, holding one entry per CDR3 protein. The sample yields 750,000 to 850,000 distinct CDR3 sequences, less than 20% seen once. The material was PBMCs from blood, obtained approximately 5 days after vaccination. These receptors were taken from a man aged 50-59 years who received an inactivated influenza vaccine.

V and J are TRBV5-1 and TRBJ2-7, with 7 bases lining up with TRBD1. Germline CDR1 SGHRS, CDR2 YFSETQ. This CDR3 contains 16 residues. V shed 0 bases, J shed 5 bases, and the junction held 11 bases outside the gene matches. The DNA for the CDR3 is TGCGCCAGCAGCTTGGACTCGGACAGGATGACCCACGAGCAGTACTTC. Amino acid sequence: CASSLDSDRMTHEQYF.

This clonotype was counted a few times. The chain couples TRBV27 to TRBJ2-1; no firm D call. The germline V gene has CDR1 MNHEY and CDR2 SMNVEV (reference sequence). The CDR3 extends over 13 amino acids. V lost 7 bases and J lost 9, with 16 bases in between. The CDR3: CASTFRAGGEQFF. Here the CDR3 DNA reads TGTGCCAGCACCTTTAGGGCCGGTGGTGAGCAGTTCTTC.

This clonotype has a handful of counts. This chain joins TRBV20-1 and TRBJ2-5, with D unresolved. Germline-derived CDR1 and CDR2 are DFQATT and SNEGSKA (reference sequence). V lost 0 bases and J lost 5, with 10 bases in between. CDR3 size: 13 residues. CDR3: CSARDLLSETQYF. The CDR3 bases are TGCAGTGCTAGAGATTTATTGAGTGAGACCCAGTACTTC.

The rearrangement links TRBV2 to TRBJ1-6, with D perhaps matching TRBD1 (5 bases). Germline-derived CDR1 and CDR2 are SNHLY and FYNNEI. The CDR3 length is 16 residues. Trimming took 6 bases from V and 10 from J, leaving 22 bases between them. CDR3 in DNA: TGTGCCAGCAGACGGGACCGTGGCCTAGTTGGATCACCCCTCCACTTT. Translating it yields CASRRDRGLVGSPLHF.

This clonotype was seen repeatedly, ten times or more. The V call is TRBV2, the J call TRBJ2-1, with TRBD1 matching 10 bases. J lost 6 bases, V lost 7 bases, and 6 bases had no gene match. There are 14 residues in the CDR3. From germline, CDR1 is SNHLY and CDR2 FYNNEI. CDR3 in amino acids: CASKGQGFLNEQFF. Written as DNA, the CDR3 is TGTGCCAGCAAGGGACAGGGGTTTCTCAATGAGCAGTTCTTC.

This clonotype was found a few times. The chain links TRBV10-3 to TRBJ2-7; maybe TRBD1 (6 bases). CDR3 length: 17 residues. V was clipped by 1 base and J by 0 bases, with 16 bases between them. The germline V gene encodes CDR1 ENHRY and CDR2 SYGVKD. CDR3: CAISEWNRAGSSYEQYF. The CDR3 region has the DNA TGTGCCATCAGTGAGTGGAACAGGGCGGGTAGCTCCTACGAGCAGTACTTC.

This chain links TRBV19 with TRBJ2-3, with TRBD1 matching 9 bases. This CDR3 region has 14 residues. The J segment lost 7 bases and the V segment lost 5 bases, leaving 7 bases of the junction unmatched. Germline assignment: CDR1 LNHDA and CDR2 SQIVND (reference sequence). CDR3 nucleotides: TGTGCCAGTAGTCCTGGGACAGGGAAGCATACGCAGTATTTT. It is translated as CASSPGTGKHTQYF. The complete variable domain, with remaining parts taken from reference TRBV19 and TRBJ2-3, reads DGGITQSPKYLFRKEGQNVTLSCEQNLNHDAMYWYRQDPGQGLRLIYYSQIVNDFQKGDIAEGYSVSREKKESFPLTVTSAQKNPTAFYLCASSPGTGKHTQYFGPGTRLTVL.

The chain combines TRBV7-2 with TRBJ1-2, with 8 nucleotides matching TRBD1. The CDR3 has 15 amino acids. Germline CDR1 SGHTA, CDR2 FQGNSA. V was clipped by 5 bases and J by 4 bases; unmatched bases: 9. DNA of the CDR3: TGTGCCAGCAGCCCCCAGGGGACAGGAGTCTATGGCTACACCTTC. Residues: CASSPQGTGVYGYTF.

The chain employs TRBV4-2 and TRBJ2-7; no clear D gene. CDR3 length: 13 amino acids. V gave up 0 bases and J gave up 9 bases, with 12 bases separating them. The V gene's germline CDR1 is LGHNA and CDR2 YNFKEQ. The chain's CDR3 is CASSQEIATRQYF. In nucleotides, the CDR3 is TGTGCCAGCAGCCAAGAAATCGCAACAAGGCAGTACTTC.

The sample holds a few counts of this clonotype. V is TRBV5-6 and J is TRBJ2-1; D might be TRBD2 (6 bases). Trimming pared 4 bases from V and 6 bases from J, leaving 14 bases between. CDR1 SGHDT and CDR2 YYEEEE come from the germline V gene. This CDR3 is built from 14 residues. The chain's CDR3 is CASSPRLVINEQFF. CDR3 DNA: TGTGCCAGCAGCCCGAGACTAGTAATCAATGAGCAGTTCTTC.

This chain joins TRBV5-1 and TRBJ2-2, with D possibly being TRBD1 (6 bases). The CDR3 is 16 residues long. V was clipped by 1 base and J by 1 base, with 11 bases between them. Germline V lookup: CDR1 SGHRS, CDR2 YFSETQ. This CDR3 reads CASSLRETGNTGELFF. The CDR3 DNA reads as TGCGCCAGCAGCTTGCGAGAGACAGGGAACACCGGGGAGCTGTTTTTT.

This clonotype was found many times. The chain is built from TRBV5-1 and TRBJ2-2, with D uncertain. Germline CDR1 reads SGHRS; CDR2 reads YFSETQ. The V gene lost 0 bases and the J gene lost 1 base, with 7 bases spanning the gap. This CDR3 comprises 15 residues. The CDR3 loop reads CASSLAGRNTGELFF. CDR3 coding DNA: TGCGCCAGCAGCTTGGCCGGCAGGAACACCGGGGAGCTGTTTTTT. Full variable domain (outside the CDR3, taken from reference TRBV5-1 and TRBJ2-2): KAGVTQTPRYLIKTRGQQVTLSCSPISGHRSVSWYQQTPGQGLQFLFEYFSETQRNKGNFPGRFSGRQFSNSRSEMNVSTLELGDSALYLCASSLAGRNTGELFFGEGSRLTVL.

The V gene is TRBV7-6, the J gene TRBJ2-2; 9 bases fit TRBD1. CDR3 length: 16 amino acids. Losses at the gene ends were 4 bases for V and 4 bases for J; bases not matched to a gene: 7. From germline, CDR1 is SGHVS and CDR2 FNYEAQ. The CDR3 nucleotides are TGTGCCAGCAGCTCTCCGGGACAGGGTGGCACCGGGGAGCTGTTTTTT. This codes for CASSSPGQGGTGELFF.

This clonotype was recorded at least ten times. The chain recombines TRBV5-1 with TRBJ2-3; D remains ambiguous. Germline CDR1 SGHRS, CDR2 YFSETQ. The CDR3 covers 13 residues. V was clipped by 0 bases and J by 6 bases, with 8 bases between them. The CDR3 protein is CASSLEGADTQYF. The CDR3 nucleotides are TGCGCCAGCAGCTTGGAAGGAGCGGATACGCAGTATTTT.

The sample holds a few counts of this clonotype. In DNA, the CDR3 is TGTGCCAGCAAGCTCAACACTGAAGCTTTCTTT. Protein: CASKLNTEAFF. This chain uses TRBV2 with TRBJ1-1; D not resolved. Germline V gene lookup returns CDR1 SNHLY and CDR2 FYNNEI. Trimming left V 7 bases short and J 2 bases short, with 5 bases between. This CDR3 is built from 11 residues. Using reference TRBV2 and TRBJ1-1 for the parts outside the CDR3, the full variable domain is EPEVTQTPSHQVTQMGQEVILRCVPISNHLYFYWYRQILGQKVEFLVSFYNNEISEKSEIFDDQFSVERPDGSNFTLKIRSTKLEDSAMYFCASKLNTEAFFGQGTRLTVV.

There are many counts of this clonotype. The genes are TRBV20-1 and TRBJ2-5; 9 bases are a match to TRBD2. Germline assignment: CDR1 DFQATT and CDR2 SNEGSKA (reference sequence). The J segment lost 4 bases and the V segment lost 6 bases, leaving 9 bases of the junction unmatched. The CDR3 sequence is 14 residues long. CDR3 residues: CSANSGGPGETQYF. The CDR3 DNA is TGCAGTGCGAATAGCGGGGGCCCAGGAGAGACCCAGTACTTC.

The genes are TRBV9 and TRBJ2-5, with D possibly TRBD2 on 6 matching bases. CDR3 size: 15 residues. Germline values: CDR1 SGDLS, CDR2 YYNGEE. Trimming took 4 bases from V and 5 from J, leaving 18 bases between them. CDR3 sequence: CASSQDPGVGETQYF. CDR3 bases: TGTGCCAGCAGCCAAGACCCGGGAGTAGGCGAGACCCAGTACTTC.

The chain's CDR3 is CSAGSGNTEAFF. CDR3 coding DNA: TGCAGTGCCGGATCGGGGAACACTGAAGCTTTCTTT. V usage is TRBV20-1 and J usage is TRBJ1-1; D is unclear. This CDR3 spans 12 amino acids. Germline V gene lookup returns CDR1 DFQATT and CDR2 SNEGSKA (reference sequence). V lost 6 bases and J 1 base, leaving 9 bases between the germline ends.

The chain combines TRBV7-8 with TRBJ2-7, with 8 nucleotides matching TRBD1. V lost 5 bases and J lost 6; bases outside the gene matches: 9. The CDR3 contains 14 residues. CDR1 and CDR2 from the germline V gene are SGHVS and FQNEAQ. The CDR3 loop is CASSPRQGIGEQYF. The CDR3 DNA sequence: TGTGCCAGCAGCCCCCGACAGGGGATAGGCGAGCAGTACTTC.

The chain recombines TRBV7-3 with TRBJ1-2; 9 nucleotides line up with TRBD1. CDR1 SGHTA and CDR2 FQGTGA come from the germline V gene. The CDR3 is made up of 17 amino acids. Trimming at V came to 5 bases and at J to 7 bases, leaving 17 bases not matched to a gene. The CDR3 protein is CASSRYGDGTGSPGYTF. CDR3 bases: TGTGCCAGCAGCCGCTATGGGGATGGGACAGGGTCCCCTGGCTACACCTTC.

This clonotype was observed a handful of times. The chain uses TRBV19 and TRBJ2-1; 10 nucleotides agree with TRBD2. Germline V CDR1 and CDR2: LNHDA, SQIVND (reference sequence). Trimming cost V 4 bases and J 8 bases; bases outside gene matches: 8. CDR3 length equals 15 residues. For the CDR3, the DNA is TGTGCCAGTAGTAGGCTAGCGGGGGTTAAGGATGAGCAGTTCTTC. This gives the protein CASSRLAGVKDEQFF.